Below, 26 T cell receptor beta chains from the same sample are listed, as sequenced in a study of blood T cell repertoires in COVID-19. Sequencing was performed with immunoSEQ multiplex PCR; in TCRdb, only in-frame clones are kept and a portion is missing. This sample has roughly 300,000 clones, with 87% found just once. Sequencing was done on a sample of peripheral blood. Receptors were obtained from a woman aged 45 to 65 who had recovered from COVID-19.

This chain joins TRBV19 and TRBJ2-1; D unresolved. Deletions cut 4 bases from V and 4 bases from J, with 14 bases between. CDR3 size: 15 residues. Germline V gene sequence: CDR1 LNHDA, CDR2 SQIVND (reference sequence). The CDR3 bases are TGTGCCAGTAGTACAAGGAGTCCGGGTTACAATGAGCAGTTCTTC. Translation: CASSTRSPGYNEQFF.

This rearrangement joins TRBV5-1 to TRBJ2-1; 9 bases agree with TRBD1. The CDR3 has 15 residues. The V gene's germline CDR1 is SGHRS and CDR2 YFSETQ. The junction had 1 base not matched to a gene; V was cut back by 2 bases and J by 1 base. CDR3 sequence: CASSLQGASYNEQFF. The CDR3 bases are TGCGCCAGCAGCTTACAGGGGGCGTCCTACAATGAGCAGTTCTTC.

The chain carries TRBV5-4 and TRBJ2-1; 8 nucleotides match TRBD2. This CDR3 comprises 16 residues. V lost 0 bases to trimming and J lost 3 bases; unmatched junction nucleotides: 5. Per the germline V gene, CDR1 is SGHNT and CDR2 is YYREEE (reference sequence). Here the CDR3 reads CASSLGLAGNYNEQFF. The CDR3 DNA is TGTGCCAGCAGCTTGGGTCTAGCGGGCAACTACAATGAGCAGTTCTTC.

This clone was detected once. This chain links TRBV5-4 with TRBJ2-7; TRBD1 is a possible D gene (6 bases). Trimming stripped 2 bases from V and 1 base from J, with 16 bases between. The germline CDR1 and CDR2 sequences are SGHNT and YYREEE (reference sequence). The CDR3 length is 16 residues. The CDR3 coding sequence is TGTGCCAGCAGCTTCGGTTGGGACACAAGGTCCTACGAGCAGTACTTC. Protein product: CASSFGWDTRSYEQYF.

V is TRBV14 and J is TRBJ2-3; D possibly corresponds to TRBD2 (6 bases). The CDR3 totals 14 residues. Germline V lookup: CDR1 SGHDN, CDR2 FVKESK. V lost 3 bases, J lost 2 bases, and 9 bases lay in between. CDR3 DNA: TGTGCCAGCAGCCAGGCGGGACCCACAGATACGCAGTATTTT. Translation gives CASSQAGPTDTQYF.

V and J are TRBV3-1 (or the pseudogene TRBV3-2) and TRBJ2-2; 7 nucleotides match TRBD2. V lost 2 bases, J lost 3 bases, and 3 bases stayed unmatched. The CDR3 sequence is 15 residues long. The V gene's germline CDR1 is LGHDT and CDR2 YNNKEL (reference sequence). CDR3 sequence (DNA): TGTGCCAGCAGCCAATTTGCGGGGGACACCGGGGAGCTGTTTTTT. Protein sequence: CASSQFAGDTGELFF.

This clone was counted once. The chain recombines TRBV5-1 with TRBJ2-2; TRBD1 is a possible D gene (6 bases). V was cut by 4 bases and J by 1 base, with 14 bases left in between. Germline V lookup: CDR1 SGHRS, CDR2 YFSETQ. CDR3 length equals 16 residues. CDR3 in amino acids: CASSPWTEMNTGELFF. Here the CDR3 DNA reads TGCGCCAGCAGCCCTTGGACAGAGATGAACACCGGGGAGCTGTTTTTT.

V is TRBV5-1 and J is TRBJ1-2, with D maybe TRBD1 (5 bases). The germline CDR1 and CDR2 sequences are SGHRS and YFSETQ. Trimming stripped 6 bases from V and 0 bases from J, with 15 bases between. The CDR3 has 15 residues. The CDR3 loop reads CASTNQVTANYGYTF. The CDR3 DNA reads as TGCGCCAGCACGAATCAGGTGACAGCTAACTATGGCTACACCTTC.

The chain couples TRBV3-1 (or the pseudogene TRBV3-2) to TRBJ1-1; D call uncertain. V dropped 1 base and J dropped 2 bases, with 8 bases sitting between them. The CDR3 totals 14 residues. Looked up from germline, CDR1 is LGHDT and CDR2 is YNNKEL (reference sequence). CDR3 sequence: CASSQGEINTEAFF. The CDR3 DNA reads TGTGCCAGCAGCCAAGGAGAAATCAACACTGAAGCTTTCTTT.

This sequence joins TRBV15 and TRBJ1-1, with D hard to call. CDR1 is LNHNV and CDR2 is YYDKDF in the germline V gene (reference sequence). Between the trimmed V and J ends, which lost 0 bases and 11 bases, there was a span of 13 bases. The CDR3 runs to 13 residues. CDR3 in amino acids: CATSRDRAVEAFF. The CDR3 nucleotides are TGTGCCACCAGCAGAGATCGAGCCGTGGAGGCTTTCTTT.

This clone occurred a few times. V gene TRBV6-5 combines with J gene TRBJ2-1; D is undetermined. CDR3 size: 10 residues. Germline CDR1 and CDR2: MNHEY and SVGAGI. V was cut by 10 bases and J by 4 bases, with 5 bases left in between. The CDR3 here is CATEYNEQFF. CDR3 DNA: TGTGCCACCGAGTACAATGAGCAGTTCTTC.

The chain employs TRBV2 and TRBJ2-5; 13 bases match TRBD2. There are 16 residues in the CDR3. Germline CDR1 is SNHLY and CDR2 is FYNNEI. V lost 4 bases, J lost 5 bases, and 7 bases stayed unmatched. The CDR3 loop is CASSATSGRVIETQYF. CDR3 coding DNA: TGTGCCAGCAGTGCAACTAGCGGGAGGGTGATCGAGACCCAGTACTTC. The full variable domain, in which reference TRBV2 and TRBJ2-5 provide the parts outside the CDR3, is EPEVTQTPSHQVTQMGQEVILRCVPISNHLYFYWYRQILGQKVEFLVSFYNNEISEKSEIFDDQFSVERPDGSNFTLKIRSTKLEDSAMYFCASSATSGRVIETQYFGPGTRLLVL.

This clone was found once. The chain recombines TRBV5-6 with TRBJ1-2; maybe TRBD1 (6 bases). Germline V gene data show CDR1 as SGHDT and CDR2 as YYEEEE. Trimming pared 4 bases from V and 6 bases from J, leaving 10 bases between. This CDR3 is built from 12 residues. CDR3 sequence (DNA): TGTGCCAGCAGCCCCACAGGGAATGGCTACACCTTC. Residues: CASSPTGNGYTF.

The CDR3 sequence: CSVSRDRGEKLFF. For the CDR3, the DNA is TGCAGCGTAAGCCGGGACAGGGGGGAAAAACTGTTTTTT. This chain connects TRBV29-1 to TRBJ1-4; 11 nucleotides align to TRBD1. CDR3 size: 13 residues. Germline V gene sequence: CDR1 SQVTM, CDR2 ANQGSEA. V dropped 6 bases and J dropped 8; count of bases not matched to a gene: 5.

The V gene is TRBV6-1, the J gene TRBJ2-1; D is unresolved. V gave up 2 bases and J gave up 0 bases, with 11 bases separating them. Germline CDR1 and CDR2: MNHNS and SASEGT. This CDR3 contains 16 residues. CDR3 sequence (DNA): TGTGCCAGCAGTGAATCGGCTCGGAGCTCCTACAATGAGCAGTTCTTC. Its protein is CASSESARSSYNEQFF.

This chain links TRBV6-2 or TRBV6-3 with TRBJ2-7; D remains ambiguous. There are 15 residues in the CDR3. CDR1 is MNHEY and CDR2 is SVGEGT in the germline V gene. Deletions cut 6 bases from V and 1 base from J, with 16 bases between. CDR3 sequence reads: CASSGHGRPSYEQYF. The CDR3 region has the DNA TGTGCCAGCAGCGGGCACGGCAGGCCTTCCTACGAGCAGTACTTC.

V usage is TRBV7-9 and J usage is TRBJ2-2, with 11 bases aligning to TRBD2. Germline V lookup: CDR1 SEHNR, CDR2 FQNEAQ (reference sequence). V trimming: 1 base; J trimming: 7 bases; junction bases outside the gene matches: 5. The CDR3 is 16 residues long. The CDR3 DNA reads TGTGCCAGCAGCTTAGTAGCGGGAGGGCCCGGCGGGGAGCTGTTTTTT. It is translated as CASSLVAGGPGGELFF.

The CDR3 sequence: CASSLALGGSGYTF. The CDR3 nucleotides are TGTGCCAGCAGCTTAGCGCTAGGGGGTTCTGGCTACACCTTC. V usage is TRBV7-2 and J usage is TRBJ1-2; D possibly corresponds to TRBD1 (6 bases). Trimming pared 0 bases from V and 7 bases from J, leaving 12 bases between. The CDR3 loop spans 14 amino acids. In germline, CDR1 is SGHTA, CDR2 FQGNSA.

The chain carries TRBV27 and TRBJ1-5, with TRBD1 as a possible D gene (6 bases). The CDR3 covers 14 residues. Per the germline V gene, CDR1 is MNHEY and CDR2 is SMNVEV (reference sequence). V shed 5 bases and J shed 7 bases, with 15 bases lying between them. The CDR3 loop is CASSPTGLGQPQHF. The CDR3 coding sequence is TGTGCCAGCAGTCCCACAGGGTTGGGGCAGCCCCAGCATTTT.

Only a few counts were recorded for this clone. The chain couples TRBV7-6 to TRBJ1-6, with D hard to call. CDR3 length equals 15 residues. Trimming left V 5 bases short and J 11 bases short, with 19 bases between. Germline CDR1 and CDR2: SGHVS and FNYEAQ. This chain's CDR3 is CASSANPDAGTPLHF. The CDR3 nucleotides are TGTGCCAGCAGCGCTAATCCCGATGCCGGGACACCCCTCCACTTT.

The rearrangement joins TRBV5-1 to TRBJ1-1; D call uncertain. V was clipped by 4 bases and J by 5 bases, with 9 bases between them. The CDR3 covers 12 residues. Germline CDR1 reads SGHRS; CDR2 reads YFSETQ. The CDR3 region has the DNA TGCGCCAGCAGCCGGGTGGCAACTGAAGCTTTCTTT. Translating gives CASSRVATEAFF.

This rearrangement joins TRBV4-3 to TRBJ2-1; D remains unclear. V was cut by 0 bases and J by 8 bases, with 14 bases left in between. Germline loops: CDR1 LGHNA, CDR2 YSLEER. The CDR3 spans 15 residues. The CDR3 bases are TGCGCCAGCAGCCAAGATTTGCTAGTTATCGATGAGCAGTTCTTC. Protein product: CASSQDLLVIDEQFF.

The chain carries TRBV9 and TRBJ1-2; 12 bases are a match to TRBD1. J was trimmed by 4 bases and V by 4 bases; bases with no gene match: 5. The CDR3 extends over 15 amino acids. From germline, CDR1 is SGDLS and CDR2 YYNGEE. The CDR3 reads CASSRTGQGAYGYTF. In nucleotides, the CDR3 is TGTGCCAGCAGCCGGACGGGACAGGGGGCCTATGGCTACACCTTC.

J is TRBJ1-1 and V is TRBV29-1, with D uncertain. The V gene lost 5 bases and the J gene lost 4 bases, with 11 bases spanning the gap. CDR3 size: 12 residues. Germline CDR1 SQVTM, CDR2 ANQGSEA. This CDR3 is CSVLSGITEAFF. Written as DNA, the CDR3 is TGCAGCGTTCTATCCGGGATCACTGAAGCTTTCTTT.

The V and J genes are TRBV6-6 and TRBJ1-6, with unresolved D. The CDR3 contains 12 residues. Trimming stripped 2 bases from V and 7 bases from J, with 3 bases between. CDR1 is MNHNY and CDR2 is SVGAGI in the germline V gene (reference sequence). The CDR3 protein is CASSYPNSPLHF. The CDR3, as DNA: TGTGCCAGCAGTTACCCAAATTCACCCCTCCACTTT.

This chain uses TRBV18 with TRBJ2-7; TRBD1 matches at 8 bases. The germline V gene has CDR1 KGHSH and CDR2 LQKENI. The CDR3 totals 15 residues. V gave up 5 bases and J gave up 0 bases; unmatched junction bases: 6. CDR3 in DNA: TGTGCCAGCTCATCTCAGGGGGCAACCTCCTACGAGCAGTACTTC. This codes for CASSSQGATSYEQYF.